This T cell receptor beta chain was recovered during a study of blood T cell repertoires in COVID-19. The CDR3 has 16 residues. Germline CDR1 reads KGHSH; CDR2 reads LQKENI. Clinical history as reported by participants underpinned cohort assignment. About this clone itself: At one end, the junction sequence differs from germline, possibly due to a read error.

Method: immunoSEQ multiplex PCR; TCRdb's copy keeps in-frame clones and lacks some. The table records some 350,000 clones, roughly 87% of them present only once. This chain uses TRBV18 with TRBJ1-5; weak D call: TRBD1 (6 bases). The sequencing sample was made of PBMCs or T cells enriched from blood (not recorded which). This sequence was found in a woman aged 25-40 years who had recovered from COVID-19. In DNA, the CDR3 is TGTACCAGCTCACCTCAAGGACAGAATAGCAATCAGCCCCAGCATTTT. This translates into CTSSPQGQNSNQPQHF.